This is a list of T cell receptor beta chains from one sample in a study of shared clonotypes between healthy human individuals. Sequencing used immunoSEQ multiplex PCR; TCRdb keeps in-frame clones, though not all of them. The table has 90,000 to 150,000 clones, around 68% seen once. The material sequenced was memory CD8+ T cells sorted from blood. The receptors were sampled from a woman in her thirties in good health. Each CDR3 is given with its conserved first and last residue. D genes are given only for firm matches. Not all rows give a size; the values are once, few, many and, for expanded clones, a class.

d_gene,abundance,v_gene,j_gene,CDR3aa,CDR3nt
.,.,TRBV18,TRBJ2-3,CASSPVGTDVPDDTDTQYF,TGTGCCAGCTCCCCGGTAGGGACTGACGTTCCCGACGACACAGATACGCAGTATTTT
TRBD1,.,TRBV6-6,TRBJ1-2,CASSLTGLFNGYTF,TGTGCCAGCAGTCTGACAGGGCTGTTTAATGGCTACACCTTC
.,.,TRBV18,TRBJ1-4,CASAFRLGWDEKLFF,TGTGCCAGCGCGTTTCGACTCGGTTGGGATGAAAAACTGTTTTTT
.,.,TRBV9,TRBJ2-3,CASSVAGTNTDTQYF,TGTGCCAGCAGCGTCGCCGGGACAAACACAGATACGCAGTATTTT
TRBD2,few,TRBV6-6,TRBJ2-2,CASSSLLAGNTGELFF,TGTGCCAGCAGTTCGCTACTAGCGGGGAACACCGGGGAGCTGTTTTTT
.,few,TRBV21-1,TRBJ1-5,CASSSRSISNQPQHF,TGTGCCAGCAGCTCCCGATCCATTAGCAATCAGCCCCAGCATTTT
.,.,TRBV9,TRBJ2-2,CASSVDVLAGTGELFF,TGTGCCAGCAGCGTAGACGTCCTAGCAGGCACCGGGGAGCTGTTTTTT
.,.,TRBV7-9,TRBJ2-2,CASSWVRDTGELFF,TGTGCCAGCAGCTGGGTGAGGGACACCGGGGAGCTGTTTTTT
.,many,TRBV25-1,TRBJ1-5,CASSGDSHDGLGNQPQHF,TGTGCCAGCAGTGGTGACAGCCACGACGGATTAGGCAATCAGCCCCAGCATTTT
TRBD2,few,TRBV2,TRBJ2-3,CASFGLAGRLTDTQYF,TGTGCCAGCTTCGGACTAGCGGGCCGGCTCACAGATACGCAGTATTTT
TRBD2,.,TRBV29-1,TRBJ2-3,CSLRGVVKTGYTDTQYF,TGCAGCCTTCGGGGGGTCGTCAAGACTGGCTACACAGATACGCAGTATTTT
TRBD2,.,TRBV6-1,TRBJ2-7,CASSEGLAETYEQYF,TGTGCCAGCAGTGAGGGACTAGCCGAAACCTACGAGCAGTACTTC
TRBD2,.,TRBV29-1,TRBJ2-7,CSAQAGGPYEQYF,TGCAGCGCCCAAGCGGGGGGCCCCTACGAGCAGTACTTC
.,.,TRBV7-2,TRBJ2-7,CASSPRSFRGYEQYF,TGTGCCAGCAGCCCCCGGTCCTTCCGGGGCTACGAGCAGTACTTC
.,.,TRBV28,TRBJ1-2,CASSLPTAIYGYTF,TGTGCCAGCAGTTTGCCGACAGCCATCTATGGCTACACCTTC
TRBD2,.,TRBV6-4,TRBJ2-3,CASSESSGSADTQYF,TGTGCCAGCAGTGAATCTAGCGGGAGTGCAGATACGCAGTATTTT
TRBD1,many,TRBV5-1,TRBJ2-7,CASSSDAGGSYEQYF,TGCGCCAGCAGCTCGGATGCAGGGGGCTCCTACGAGCAGTACTTC
.,.,TRBV19,TRBJ1-1,CASSLGRNTEAFF,TGTGCCAGTAGTTTGGGGCGAAACACTGAAGCTTTCTTT
TRBD1,.,TRBV11-2,TRBJ2-1,CASSLVSQTGIDEQFF,TGTGCCAGCAGCTTAGTAAGCCAGACAGGGATCGATGAGCAGTTCTTC
.,.,TRBV25-1,TRBJ2-7,CASSGGQNSYEQYF,TGTGCCAGCAGTGGCGGACAGAACTCCTACGAGCAGTACTTC
.,many,TRBV5-6,TRBJ2-7,CASSLARGTFFRGQYF,TGTGCCAGCAGCTTGGCCCGGGGGACTTTTTTTCGTGGGCAGTACTTC
.,.,TRBV18,TRBJ1-1,CASSPRFAGDGNTEAFF,TGTGCCAGCTCACCACGATTCGCAGGGGATGGGAACACTGAAGCTTTCTTT
TRBD2,.,TRBV4-2,TRBJ2-7,CASSQDHRTSGIHEQYF,TGTGCCAGCAGCCAAGATCATCGAACTAGCGGGATCCACGAGCAGTACTTC
.,.,TRBV28,TRBJ2-1,CASSTYNEQFF,TGTGCCAGCAGTACCTACAATGAGCAGTTCTTC
.,once,TRBV6-5,TRBJ1-1,CASTGGTEAFF,TGTGCCAGCACGGGGGGCACTGAAGCTTTCTTT
TRBD2,.,TRBV4-1,TRBJ2-1,CASSLGPGLAKYNEQFF,TGCGCCAGCAGCCTCGGTCCGGGACTAGCGAAATACAATGAGCAGTTCTTC
TRBD1,.,TRBV6-6,TRBJ1-3,CASTRTGRNSGNTIYF,TGTGCCAGCACCCGGACAGGGAGAAACTCTGGAAACACCATATATTTT
.,once,TRBV21-1,TRBJ2-7,CASSKDRSYEQYF,TGTGCCAGCAGCAAAGACAGATCCTACGAGCAGTACTTC
TRBD1,.,TRBV28,TRBJ1-5,CASSLPLTGSDQPQHF,TGTGCCAGCAGTTTACCCCTGACAGGGAGCGATCAGCCCCAGCATTTT
.,.,TRBV10-3,TRBJ2-7,CAISGILYPYEQYF,TGTGCCATCAGCGGGATCCTTTACCCTTACGAGCAGTACTTC
TRBD2,few,TRBV7-9,TRBJ2-7,CASSLSGLTGEQYF,TGTGCCAGCAGCTTATCGGGACTAACGGGCGAGCAGTACTTC
.,.,TRBV15,TRBJ2-5,CATSRDLGAETQYF,TGTGCCACCAGCAGAGATCTCGGGGCGGAGACCCAGTACTTC
.,.,TRBV27,TRBJ1-2,CASSLTPIYGYTF,TGTGCCAGCAGTTTAACCCCCATCTATGGCTACACCTTC
.,.,TRBV6-1,TRBJ2-3,CASSEWAGGLTTSGADTQYF,TGTGCCAGCAGTGAATGGGCAGGGGGCCTGACGACTAGCGGCGCGGATACGCAGTATTTT
TRBD2,.,TRBV15,TRBJ2-5,CATSTGLADQETQYF,TGTGCCACCAGCACCGGACTAGCGGATCAAGAGACCCAGTACTTC
TRBD2,.,TRBV30,TRBJ2-4,CAQGREGGKGIQYF,TGTGCCCAAGGACGGGAGGGGGGAAAGGGCATTCAGTACTTC
.,.,TRBV11-2,TRBJ2-5,CASSFEETQYF,TGTGCCAGCAGCTTCGAAGAGACCCAGTACTTC
TRBD2,.,TRBV28,TRBJ2-1,CASSRTSGRFRGFNEQFF,TGTGCCAGCAGTAGGACTAGCGGGAGATTTAGGGGCTTCAATGAGCAGTTCTTC
.,.,TRBV5-1,TRBJ1-2,CASSWGRVYGYTF,TGCGCCAGCAGCTGGGGACGTGTCTATGGCTACACCTTC
.,.,TRBV19,TRBJ2-2,CASSITRRGRGPGELFF,TGTGCCAGTAGTATAACGAGGCGTGGGAGAGGACCCGGGGAGCTGTTTTTT
TRBD2,.,TRBV27,TRBJ2-1,CASSFMTSGVNEQFF,TGTGCCAGCAGTTTTATGACTAGCGGAGTCAATGAGCAGTTCTTC
.,.,TRBV19,TRBJ2-1,CASSIAANEQFF,TGTGCCAGTAGTATAGCGGCTAATGAGCAGTTCTTC
TRBD2,.,TRBV11-3,TRBJ2-2,CASSLIPAGVGTGELFF,TGTGCCAGCAGCTTAATACCAGCGGGAGTCGGCACCGGGGAGCTGTTTTTT
.,.,TRBV7-8,TRBJ1-2,CASSLALGDGYTF,TGTGCCAGCAGCTTAGCTCTGGGGGACGGCTACACCTTC
.,.,TRBV2,TRBJ2-1,CASISPYNEQFF,TGTGCCAGCATCTCGCCTTACAATGAGCAGTTCTTC